This TCR beta chain was recorded in a study of T cell responses to AZD1222 COVID-19 vaccine (dated by TCRdb to the early 2020s). About the full investigation: TCR sequencing was performed for roughly 250 trial participants, of whom roughly 200 were given two doses of AZD1222 and around 25 were given two doses of MenACWY control vaccine. Enrollment into the trials was organized by age into subgroups of 18-55, 56-69 and 70-plus years, and those subgroups contained about 160, 30 and 59 TCR-sequenced participants, respectively. Here is what the overall study found, with its caveats: After two AZD1222 doses, both the breadth and the depth of spike-specific TCRs were significantly higher than at day 0 and than in MenACWY recipients. Because no day 14 peak-response samples were available, repertoires were characterized only after the peak T cell response. Most participants were white British and females outnumbered males, and the authors suggested that clonal diversity may have been underestimated. The 56-69-year group was small, and its depth increase did not reach significance, likely because of low power. Conclusions about previously exposed vaccinees are limited, since just 6 or 7 AZD1222 recipients were seropositive for SARS-CoV-2 at baseline. The whole spike protein was spanned by vaccine-associated CD4 TCRs, and dominant responses were seen in regions 160-218 and 743-854. Reportedly, almost half of the unique spike-specific TCRs recognized epitopes lying outside the regions that are mutated in the B.1.351 and B.1.1.7 variants.

The label giving this sample's time point can be read as: about 28 days (+/-7) after the second vaccine dose. AZD1222 recipients with second doses at about 4 weeks or about 12 weeks were pooled, because spike-specific TCR depth and breadth did not differ between schedules. Samples from vaccinated people were obtained from the UK trials COV001 and COV002, which included a single-blind randomized controlled phase 2/3 trial of AZD1222 (ChAdOx1 nCoV-19) in healthy adults. For TCRbeta chain sequencing, PBMC samples from trial participants were taken at day 0 and at day 28 after the second dose. In regard to this clone: No cognate antigen has been identified for it. The input lacks base qualities; no much larger clone sits a single base away.

The CDR3 regions of human TCRbeta chains were subjected to immunosequencing. As for the authors' bioinformatics: Repertoire TCRs were matched against a reference library of SARS-CoV-2-specific TCRs generated with the MIRA antigen-specificity platform. Breadth was defined as the fraction of unique TCRs that were SARS-CoV-2-associated, and depth was defined as the fraction of total T cells that were SARS-CoV-2-associated. Each spike-specific TCR was assigned to its reactive spike region and to a CD4 or CD8 class using the MIRA data. Log10-transformed breadth and depth values were compared by one-way ANOVA with Sidak's multiple comparisons tests. The source is immuneACCESS, and TCRdb retained only in-frame sequences with V and J called. Part of the clones is not carried over; for the studies checked, unresolved V genes explain less than half of this, and the remainder is unexplained. Clonal size and the V and J genes are those of that table, whereas D and trimming came from the DNA. Across this sample there are 150,000 to 200,000 clones, with 70% to 90% seen only once. More than 4% of the sample goes to the ten largest clones.

This specimen consisted of peripheral blood, obtained 28 days after the second AZD1222 dose. This clonotype originated in an adult who received the AZD1222 COVID-19 vaccine.

The DNA sequence is given as TGTGCCAGCAGCACAAGAAAAGACAGGGAGGAAGCTTTCTTT. Its translation is CASSTRKDREEAFF. The chain links TRBV6-2 or TRBV6-3 with TRBJ1-1, with 7 middle bases fitting TRBD1. The CDR3 holds 14 amino acids from the cysteine to the phenylalanine. Of the read, only the CDR3 DNA is kept; its 42 bases are in frame from base 1. V and J are trimmed by 6 bases and 8 bases, and the gene matches miss 12 bases of the junction. Based on the germline V gene, the CDR1 and CDR2 sequences are MNHEY and SVGEGT.